Below are 5 T cell receptor beta chains sequenced from a single sample in a study of blood T cell repertoires in COVID-19. The table came from immunoSEQ multiplex PCR; TCRdb's copy has only in-frame clones and leaves some out. The sample carries roughly 190,000 clones, around 83% recorded once. Source material: peripheral blood. The source of these receptors is a middle-aged woman with acute or convalescent COVID-19.

The rearrangement uses TRBV14 and TRBJ2-1; tentatively, D is TRBD1 (5 bases). Germline CDR1 is SGHDN and CDR2 is FVKESK. V was trimmed by 2 bases and J by 4 bases, leaving 15 bases between them. The CDR3 totals 16 residues. As DNA, the CDR3 is TGTGCCAGCAGCCAACAGGGCCTTCCCTATTACAATGAGCAGTTCTTC. Its protein product is CASSQQGLPYYNEQFF.

The rearrangement links TRBV5-1 to TRBJ2-7, with D maybe TRBD2 (6 bases). Germline V gene data show CDR1 as SGHRS and CDR2 as YFSETQ. This CDR3 spans 16 amino acids. V was cut by 2 bases and J by 9 bases, with 24 bases left in between. For the CDR3, the DNA is TGCGCCAGCAGCTTTTCTTCCGCAGGGACTCTGCCGCGGCAGTACTTC. This translates into CASSFSSAGTLPRQYF.

The V call is TRBV9, the J call TRBJ2-1, with TRBD2 matching 7 bases. Germline V CDR1 and CDR2: SGDLS, YYNGEE. This CDR3 is built from 15 residues. V trimming: 4 bases; J trimming: 6 bases; junction bases outside the gene matches: 10. The DNA for the CDR3 is TGTGCCAGCAGCCGGGATCTAGCGGTATCCAATGAGCAGTTCTTC. Protein product: CASSRDLAVSNEQFF.

The rearrangement uses TRBV5-1 and TRBJ1-4, with a possible D match to TRBD1 (5 bases). This CDR3 has 13 amino acids. Germline assignment: CDR1 SGHRS and CDR2 YFSETQ. Trimming shortened V by 4 bases and J by 3 bases, and 7 bases separated the two germline ends. The CDR3 bases are TGCGCCAGCAGCACACAGGCTAATGAAAAACTGTTTTTT. It specifies CASSTQANEKLFF.

The chain employs TRBV18 and TRBJ1-2; 8 bases line up with TRBD1. The length of the CDR3 is 14 residues. Looked up from germline, CDR1 is KGHSH and CDR2 is LQKENI. J was trimmed by 7 bases and V by 3 bases; bases with no gene match: 7. The CDR3 loop reads CASSPLDRGCGYTF. CDR3 bases: TGTGCCAGCTCACCCCTTGACAGGGGTTGTGGCTACACCTTC.